This T cell receptor (beta chain) was obtained from a study of blood T cell repertoires in COVID-19. At the level of the study: The samples span acute and convalescent COVID-19 from the United States, Italy and Spain. PBMCs, B-cell-depleted T cells, or T cells were the source of the cDNA or gDNA that made up the material.

How the authors handled the data: How many nucleated cells were present was estimated from reference gene primer amplification. Sequencing was performed with immunoSEQ multiplex PCR; in TCRdb, only in-frame clones are kept and a portion is missing. The DNA gave D and trimming, while V, J and clone size come from that table. The sample carries around 330,000 clones, about nine tenths recorded once. Enrollment of patients from Seattle took place during active infection, with longitudinal follow-up. Germline trimming cut 8 bases from V and 2 bases from J; bases unmatched to any gene: 2. The length of the CDR3 is 13 residues. Germline CDR1 is SGHAT and CDR2 is FQNNGV. This clone was detected a few times.

V is TRBV11-2 and J is TRBJ1-3, with 8 positions matching TRBD1. Sequenced sample: peripheral blood. The origin of this receptor is a woman in her 30s with COVID-19, enrolled during active disease. The CDR3: CASLDRAGNTIYF. The CDR3 coding sequence is TGTGCCAGCCTGGACAGGGCTGGAAACACCATATATTTT. The variable domain in full, completed from reference TRBV11-2 and TRBJ1-3, reads EAGVAQSPRYKIIEKRQSVAFWCNPISGHATLYWYQQILGQGPKLLIQFQNNGVVDDSQLPKDRFSAERLKGVDSTLKIQPAKLEDSAVYLCASLDRAGNTIYFGEGSWLTVV.